This TCR beta chain came from a study of blood T cell repertoires in COVID-19. About the research overall: Material from acute and convalescent COVID-19 was sourced from the United States, Italy and Spain. T cells, B-cell-depleted T cells, or PBMCs provided the cDNA or gDNA that served as material.

Authors' analysis steps: Amplified reference gene primers provided the basis for estimating nucleated cell counts. Assay: immunoSEQ multiplex PCR; the TCRdb copy retains only in-frame clones and omits some. From that table come the V and J calls and clone size; the DNA was used to work out D and trimming. The sample lists roughly 100,000 clones; over 75% were seen once. The germline V gene encodes CDR1 MNHEY and CDR2 SMNVEV (reference sequence). Losses at the gene ends were 6 bases for V and 6 bases for J; bases not matched to a gene: 11. The CDR3 consists of 15 residues. The specimen was peripheral blood. V and J are TRBV27 and TRBJ1-5, with 7 positions matching TRBD1. The sequence was obtained from a man between 50 and 59 years old with acute or convalescent COVID-19. The CDR3 sequence is CASRKGAERRQPQHF. In nucleotides, the CDR3 is TGTGCCAGCAGAAAGGGGGCAGAACGTCGTCAGCCCCAGCATTTT.